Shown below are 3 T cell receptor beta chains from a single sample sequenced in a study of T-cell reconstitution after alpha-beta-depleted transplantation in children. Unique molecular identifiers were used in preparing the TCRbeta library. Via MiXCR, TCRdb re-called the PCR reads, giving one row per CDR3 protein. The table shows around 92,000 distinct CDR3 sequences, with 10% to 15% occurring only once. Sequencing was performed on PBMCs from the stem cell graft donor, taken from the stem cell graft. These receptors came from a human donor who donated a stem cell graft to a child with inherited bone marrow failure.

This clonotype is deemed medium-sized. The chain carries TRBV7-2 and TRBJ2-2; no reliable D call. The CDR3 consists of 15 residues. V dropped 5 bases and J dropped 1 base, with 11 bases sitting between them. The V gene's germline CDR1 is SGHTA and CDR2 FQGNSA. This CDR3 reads CASSDRQKNTGELFF. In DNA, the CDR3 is TGTGCCAGCAGCGATAGGCAGAAGAACACCGGGGAGCTGTTTTTT. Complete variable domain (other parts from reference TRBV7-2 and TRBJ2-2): GAGVSQSPSNKVTEKGKDVELRCDPISGHTALYWYRQSLGQGLEFLIYFQGNSAPDKSGLPSDRFSAERTGGSVSTLTIQRTQQEDSAVYLCASSDRQKNTGELFFGEGSRLTVL.

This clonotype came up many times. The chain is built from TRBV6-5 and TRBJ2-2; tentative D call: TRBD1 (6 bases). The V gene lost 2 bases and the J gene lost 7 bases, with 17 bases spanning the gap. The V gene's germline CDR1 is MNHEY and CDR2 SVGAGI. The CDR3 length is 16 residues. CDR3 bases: TGTGCCAGCAGTTACCAATCAGGGGCCACGTACGGGGAGCTGTTTTTT. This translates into CASSYQSGATYGELFF.

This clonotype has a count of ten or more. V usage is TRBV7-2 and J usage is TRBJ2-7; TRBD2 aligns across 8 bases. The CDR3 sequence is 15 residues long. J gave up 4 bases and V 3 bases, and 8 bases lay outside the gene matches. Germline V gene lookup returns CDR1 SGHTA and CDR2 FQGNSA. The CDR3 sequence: CASSFGAGVGYEQYF. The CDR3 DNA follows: TGTGCCAGCAGCTTTGGAGCGGGAGTAGGATACGAGCAGTACTTC.